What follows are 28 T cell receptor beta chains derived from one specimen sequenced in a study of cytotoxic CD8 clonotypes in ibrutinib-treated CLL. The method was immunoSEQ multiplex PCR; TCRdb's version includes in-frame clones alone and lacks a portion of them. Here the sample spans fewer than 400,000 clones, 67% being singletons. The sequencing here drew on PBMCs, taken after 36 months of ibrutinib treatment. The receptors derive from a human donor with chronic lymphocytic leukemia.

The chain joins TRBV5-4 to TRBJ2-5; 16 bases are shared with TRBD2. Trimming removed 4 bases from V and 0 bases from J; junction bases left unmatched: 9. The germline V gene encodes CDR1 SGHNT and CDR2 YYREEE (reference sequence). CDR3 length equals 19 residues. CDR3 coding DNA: TGTGCCAGCAGCAGACCCGGGACTAGCGGGGGGGCGTACCAAGAGACCCAGTACTTC. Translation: CASSRPGTSGGAYQETQYF.

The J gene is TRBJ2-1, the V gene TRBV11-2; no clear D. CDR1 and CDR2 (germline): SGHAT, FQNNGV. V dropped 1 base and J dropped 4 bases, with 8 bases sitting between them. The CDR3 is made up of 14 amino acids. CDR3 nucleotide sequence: TGTGCCAGCAGCTTAGGCAGCAGATACAATGAGCAGTTCTTC. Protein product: CASSLGSRYNEQFF. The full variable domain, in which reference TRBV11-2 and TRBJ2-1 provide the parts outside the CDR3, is EAGVAQSPRYKIIEKRQSVAFWCNPISGHATLYWYQQILGQGPKLLIQFQNNGVVDDSQLPKDRFSAERLKGVDSTLKIQPAKLEDSAVYLCASSLGSRYNEQFFGPGTRLTVL.

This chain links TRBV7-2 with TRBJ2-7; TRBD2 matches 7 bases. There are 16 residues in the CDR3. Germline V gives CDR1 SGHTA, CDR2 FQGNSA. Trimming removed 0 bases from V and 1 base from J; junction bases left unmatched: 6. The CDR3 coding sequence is TGTGCCAGCAGCTTAGCACATGGCGGGAGATCCTACGAGCAGTACTTC. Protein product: CASSLAHGGRSYEQYF. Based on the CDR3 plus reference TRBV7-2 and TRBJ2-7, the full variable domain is GAGVSQSPSNKVTEKGKDVELRCDPISGHTALYWYRQSLGQGLEFLIYFQGNSAPDKSGLPSDRFSAERTGGSVSTLTIQRTQQEDSAVYLCASSLAHGGRSYEQYFGPGTRLTVT.

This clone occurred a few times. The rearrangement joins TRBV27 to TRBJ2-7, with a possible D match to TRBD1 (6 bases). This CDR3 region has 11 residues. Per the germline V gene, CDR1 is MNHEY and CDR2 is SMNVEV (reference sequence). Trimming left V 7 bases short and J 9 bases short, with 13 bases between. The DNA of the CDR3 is TGTGCCAGCATGTGGGGGCTAGTGCAGTACTTC. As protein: CASMWGLVQYF.

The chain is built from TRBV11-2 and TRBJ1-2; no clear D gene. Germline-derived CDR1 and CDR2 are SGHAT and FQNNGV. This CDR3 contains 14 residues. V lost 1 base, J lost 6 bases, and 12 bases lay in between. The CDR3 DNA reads TGTGCCAGCAGCTTAGTGTGGGCCGGAGATGGCTACACCTTC. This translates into CASSLVWAGDGYTF.

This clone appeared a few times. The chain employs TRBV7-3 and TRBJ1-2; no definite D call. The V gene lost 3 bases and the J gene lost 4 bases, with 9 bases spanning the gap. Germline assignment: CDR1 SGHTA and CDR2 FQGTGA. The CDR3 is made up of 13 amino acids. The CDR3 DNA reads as TGTGCCAGCAGCTTCGGTAGCGGCTATGGCTACACCTTC. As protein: CASSFGSGYGYTF.

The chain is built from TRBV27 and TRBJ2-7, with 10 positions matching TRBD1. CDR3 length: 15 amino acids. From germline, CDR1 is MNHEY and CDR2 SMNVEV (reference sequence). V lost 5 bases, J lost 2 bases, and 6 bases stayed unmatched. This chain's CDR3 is CASSPDRGGTYEQYF. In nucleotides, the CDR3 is TGTGCCAGCAGTCCGGACAGGGGGGGGACCTACGAGCAGTACTTC.

The chain's CDR3 is CASSFAETQYF. The CDR3 DNA sequence: TGTGCCAGCAGCTTCGCCGAGACCCAGTACTTC. The chain carries TRBV7-9 and TRBJ2-5; no firm D call. The CDR3 loop spans 11 amino acids. Germline V CDR1 and CDR2: SEHNR, FQNEAQ (reference sequence). Trimming took 3 bases from V and 5 from J, leaving 4 bases between them.

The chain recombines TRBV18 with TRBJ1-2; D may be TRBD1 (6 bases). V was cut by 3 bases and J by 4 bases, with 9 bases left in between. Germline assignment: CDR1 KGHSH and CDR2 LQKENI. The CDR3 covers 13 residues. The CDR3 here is CASSPDRTYGYTF. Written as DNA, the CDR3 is TGTGCCAGCTCACCCGACAGGACCTATGGCTACACCTTC.

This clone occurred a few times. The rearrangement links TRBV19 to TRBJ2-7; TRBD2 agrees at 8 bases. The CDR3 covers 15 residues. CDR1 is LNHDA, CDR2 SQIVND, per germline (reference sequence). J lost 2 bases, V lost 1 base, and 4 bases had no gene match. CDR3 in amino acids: CASSIVAGGTYEQYF. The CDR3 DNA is TGTGCCAGTAGTATAGTGGCGGGAGGAACCTACGAGCAGTACTTC.

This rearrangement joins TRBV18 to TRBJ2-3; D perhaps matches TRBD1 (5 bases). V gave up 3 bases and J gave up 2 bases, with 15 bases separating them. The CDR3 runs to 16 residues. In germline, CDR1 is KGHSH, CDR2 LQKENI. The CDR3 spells CASSPTPDRVTDTQYF. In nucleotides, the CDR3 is TGTGCCAGCTCACCCACGCCCGACAGAGTCACAGATACGCAGTATTTT.

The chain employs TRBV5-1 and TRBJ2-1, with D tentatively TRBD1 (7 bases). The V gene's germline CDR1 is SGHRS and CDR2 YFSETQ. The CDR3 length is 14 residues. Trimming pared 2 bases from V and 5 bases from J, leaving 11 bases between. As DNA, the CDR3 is TGCGCCAGCAGCTTTCAGGGGGGCCACAATGAGCAGTTCTTC. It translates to CASSFQGGHNEQFF.

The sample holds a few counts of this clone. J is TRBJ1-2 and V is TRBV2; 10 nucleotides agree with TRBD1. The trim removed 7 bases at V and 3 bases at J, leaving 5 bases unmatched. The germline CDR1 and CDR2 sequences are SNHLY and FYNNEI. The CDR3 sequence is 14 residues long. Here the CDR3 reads CASNDRGRDYGYTF. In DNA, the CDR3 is TGTGCCAGCAATGACAGGGGGCGCGACTATGGCTACACCTTC.

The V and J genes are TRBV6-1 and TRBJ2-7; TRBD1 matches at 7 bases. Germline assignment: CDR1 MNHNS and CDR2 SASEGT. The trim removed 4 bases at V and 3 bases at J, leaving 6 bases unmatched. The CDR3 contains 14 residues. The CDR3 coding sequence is TGTGCCAGCAGTGTTGACAGGGTAGTCTACGAGCAGTACTTC. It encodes CASSVDRVVYEQYF.

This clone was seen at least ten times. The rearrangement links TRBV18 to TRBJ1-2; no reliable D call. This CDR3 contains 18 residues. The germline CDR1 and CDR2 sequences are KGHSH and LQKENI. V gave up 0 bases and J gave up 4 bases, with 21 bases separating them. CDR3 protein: CASSPPTGRPLFFYGYTF. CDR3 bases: TGTGCCAGCTCACCACCCACGGGCAGGCCCCTCTTCTTCTATGGCTACACCTTC.

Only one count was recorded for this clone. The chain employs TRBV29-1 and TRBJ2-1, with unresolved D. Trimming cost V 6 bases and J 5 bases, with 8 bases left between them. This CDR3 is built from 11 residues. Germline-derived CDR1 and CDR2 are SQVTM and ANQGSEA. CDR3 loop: CSVSHDNEQFF. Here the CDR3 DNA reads TGCAGCGTCTCCCACGACAATGAGCAGTTCTTC.

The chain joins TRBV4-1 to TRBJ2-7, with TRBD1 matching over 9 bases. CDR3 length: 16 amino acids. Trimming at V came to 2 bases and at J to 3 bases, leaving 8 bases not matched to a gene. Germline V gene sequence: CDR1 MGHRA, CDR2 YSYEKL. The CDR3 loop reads CASSQRRTGANYEQYF. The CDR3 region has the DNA TGCGCCAGCAGCCAAAGGAGGACAGGGGCAAACTACGAGCAGTACTTC.

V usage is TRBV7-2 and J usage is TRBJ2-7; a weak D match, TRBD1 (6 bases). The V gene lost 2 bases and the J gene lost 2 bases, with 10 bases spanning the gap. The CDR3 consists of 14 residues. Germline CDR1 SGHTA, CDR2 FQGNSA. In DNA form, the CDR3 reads TGTGCCAGCAGCTTATTAGGACAGACCTACGAGCAGTACTTC. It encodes CASSLLGQTYEQYF.

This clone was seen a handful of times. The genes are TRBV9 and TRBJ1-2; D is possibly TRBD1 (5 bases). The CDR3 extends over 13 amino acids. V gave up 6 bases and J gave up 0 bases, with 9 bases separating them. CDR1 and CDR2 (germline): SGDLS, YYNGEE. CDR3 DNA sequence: TGTGCCAGCACTCTGGGGCCTAACTATGGCTACACCTTC. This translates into CASTLGPNYGYTF.

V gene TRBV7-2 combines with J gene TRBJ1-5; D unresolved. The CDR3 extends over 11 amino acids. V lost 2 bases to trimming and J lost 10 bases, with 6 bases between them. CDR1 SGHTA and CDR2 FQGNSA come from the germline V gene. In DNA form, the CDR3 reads TGTGCCAGCAGCTTATCAGGACCCCAGCATTTT. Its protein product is CASSLSGPQHF.

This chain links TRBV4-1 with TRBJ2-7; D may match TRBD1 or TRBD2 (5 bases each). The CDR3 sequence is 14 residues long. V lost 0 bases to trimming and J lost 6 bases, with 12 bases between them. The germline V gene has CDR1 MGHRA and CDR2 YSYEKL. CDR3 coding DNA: TGCGCCAGCAGCCAAGAGTCAGGGACCAGCGAGCAGTACTTC. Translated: CASSQESGTSEQYF.

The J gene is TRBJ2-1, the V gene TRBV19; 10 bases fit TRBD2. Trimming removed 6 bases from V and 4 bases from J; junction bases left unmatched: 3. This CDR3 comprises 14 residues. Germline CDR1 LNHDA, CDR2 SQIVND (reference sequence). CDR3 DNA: TGTGCCAGTAGACGAGCGGGAGGGTACAATGAGCAGTTCTTC. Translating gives CASRRAGGYNEQFF.

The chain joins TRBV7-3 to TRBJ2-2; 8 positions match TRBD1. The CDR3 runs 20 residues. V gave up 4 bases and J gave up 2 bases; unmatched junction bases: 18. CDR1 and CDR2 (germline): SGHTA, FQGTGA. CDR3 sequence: CASSSTPWTGNPTNTGELFF. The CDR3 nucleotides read TGTGCCAGCAGCTCCACCCCCTGGACAGGGAACCCAACCAACACCGGGGAGCTGTTTTTT.

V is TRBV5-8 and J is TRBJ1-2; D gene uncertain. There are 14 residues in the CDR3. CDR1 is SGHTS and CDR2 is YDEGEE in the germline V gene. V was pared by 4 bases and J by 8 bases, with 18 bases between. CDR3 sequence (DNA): TGTGCCAGCAGCAGAACGCTGGCAGGCCGGGGCTACACCTTC. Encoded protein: CASSRTLAGRGYTF.

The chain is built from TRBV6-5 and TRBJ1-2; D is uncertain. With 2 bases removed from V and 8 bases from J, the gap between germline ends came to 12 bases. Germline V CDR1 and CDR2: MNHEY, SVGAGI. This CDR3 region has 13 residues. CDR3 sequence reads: CASSYRGLRGYTF. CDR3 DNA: TGTGCCAGCAGTTACCGAGGCCTGCGGGGCTACACCTTC.

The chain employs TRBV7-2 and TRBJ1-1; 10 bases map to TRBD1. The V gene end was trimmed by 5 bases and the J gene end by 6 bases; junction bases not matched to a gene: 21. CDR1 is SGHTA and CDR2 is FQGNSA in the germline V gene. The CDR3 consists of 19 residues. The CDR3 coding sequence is TGTGCCAGCAGCAGAAGATTTAAGGGACAGGGGCCCTTCGGGTCTGAAGCTTTCTTT. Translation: CASSRRFKGQGPFGSEAFF.

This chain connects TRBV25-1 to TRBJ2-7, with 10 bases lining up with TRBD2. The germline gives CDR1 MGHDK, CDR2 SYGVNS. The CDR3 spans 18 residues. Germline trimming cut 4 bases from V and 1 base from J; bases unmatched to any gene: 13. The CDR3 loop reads CASSGSGRAADRSYEQYF. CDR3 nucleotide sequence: TGTGCCAGCAGTGGAAGCGGGAGGGCCGCGGATAGGTCCTACGAGCAGTACTTC.

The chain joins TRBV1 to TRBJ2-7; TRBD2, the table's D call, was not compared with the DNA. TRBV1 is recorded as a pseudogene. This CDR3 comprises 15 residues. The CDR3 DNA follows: TGCACCAGCAGCCAATGCCCTACGAGCTCCTACGAGCAGTACTTC. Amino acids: CTSSQCPTSSYEQYF.